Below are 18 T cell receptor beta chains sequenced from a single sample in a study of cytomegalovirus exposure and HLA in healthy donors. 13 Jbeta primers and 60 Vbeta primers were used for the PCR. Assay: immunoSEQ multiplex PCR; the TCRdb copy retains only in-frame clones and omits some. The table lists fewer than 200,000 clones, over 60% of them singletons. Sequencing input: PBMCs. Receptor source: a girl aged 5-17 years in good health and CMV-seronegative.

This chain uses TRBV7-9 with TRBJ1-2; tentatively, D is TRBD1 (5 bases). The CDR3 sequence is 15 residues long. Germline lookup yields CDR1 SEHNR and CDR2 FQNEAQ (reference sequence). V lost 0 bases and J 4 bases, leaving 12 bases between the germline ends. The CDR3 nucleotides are TGTGCCAGCAGCTTAGCCAGGGAAGCCCCCTATGGCTACACCTTC. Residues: CASSLAREAPYGYTF.

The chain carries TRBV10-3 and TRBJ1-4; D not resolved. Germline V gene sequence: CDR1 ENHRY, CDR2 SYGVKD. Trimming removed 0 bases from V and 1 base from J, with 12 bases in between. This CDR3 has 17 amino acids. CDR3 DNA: TGTGCCATCAGTGAGTCGACTCGAACGGAAACTAATGAAAAACTGTTTTTT. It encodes CAISESTRTETNEKLFF.

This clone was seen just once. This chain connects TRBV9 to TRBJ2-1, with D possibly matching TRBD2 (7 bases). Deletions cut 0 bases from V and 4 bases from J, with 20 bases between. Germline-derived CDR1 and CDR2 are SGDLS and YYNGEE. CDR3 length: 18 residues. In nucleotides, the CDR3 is TGTGCCAGCAGCGTAGAGAACCAAATCGGGGGGCGATACAATGAGCAGTTCTTC. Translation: CASSVENQIGGRYNEQFF.

CDR3 coding DNA: TGTGCCAGCTCCTTAATCAGGGACGAGCAGTACTTC. It encodes CASSLIRDEQYF. The chain couples TRBV28 to TRBJ2-7; the D gene is possibly TRBD1 (5 bases). There are 12 residues in the CDR3. Germline-derived CDR1 and CDR2 are MDHEN and SYDVKM. Between the trimmed V and J ends, which lost 8 bases and 5 bases, there was a span of 13 bases.

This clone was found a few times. CDR3: CSVLAQSQAEKLFF. The DNA for the CDR3 is TGCAGCGTCCTTGCGCAATCTCAAGCTGAAAAACTGTTTTTT. V usage is TRBV29-1 and J usage is TRBJ1-4; no firm D call. The CDR3 contains 14 residues. CDR1 and CDR2 (germline): SQVTM, ANQGSEA. Trimming took 6 bases from V and 7 from J, leaving 18 bases between them.

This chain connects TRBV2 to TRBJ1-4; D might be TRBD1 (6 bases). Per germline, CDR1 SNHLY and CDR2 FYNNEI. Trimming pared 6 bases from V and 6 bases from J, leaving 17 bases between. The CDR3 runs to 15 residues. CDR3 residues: CASSERDGGHEKLFF. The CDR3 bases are TGTGCCAGCAGCGAGAGGGACGGGGGGCATGAAAAACTGTTTTTT.

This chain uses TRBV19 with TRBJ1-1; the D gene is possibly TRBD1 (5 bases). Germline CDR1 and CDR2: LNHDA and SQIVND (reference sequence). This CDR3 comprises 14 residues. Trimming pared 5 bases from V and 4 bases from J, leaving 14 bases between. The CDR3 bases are TGTGCCAGTAGTTCCCGGGGGGGAGGCACTGAAGCTTTCTTT. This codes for CASSSRGGGTEAFF.

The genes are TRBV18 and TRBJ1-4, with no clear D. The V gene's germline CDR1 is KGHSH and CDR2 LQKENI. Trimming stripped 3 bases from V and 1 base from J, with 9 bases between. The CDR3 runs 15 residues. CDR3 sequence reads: CASSPAAETNEKLFF. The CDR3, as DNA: TGTGCCAGCTCACCTGCCGCGGAAACTAATGAAAAACTGTTTTTT.

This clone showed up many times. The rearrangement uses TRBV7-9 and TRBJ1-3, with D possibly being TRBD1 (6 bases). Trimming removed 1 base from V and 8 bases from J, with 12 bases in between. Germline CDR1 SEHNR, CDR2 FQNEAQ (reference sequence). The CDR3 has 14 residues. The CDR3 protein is CASSLGDTRDTIYF. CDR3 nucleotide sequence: TGTGCCAGCAGCTTAGGGGACACAAGGGACACCATATATTTT.

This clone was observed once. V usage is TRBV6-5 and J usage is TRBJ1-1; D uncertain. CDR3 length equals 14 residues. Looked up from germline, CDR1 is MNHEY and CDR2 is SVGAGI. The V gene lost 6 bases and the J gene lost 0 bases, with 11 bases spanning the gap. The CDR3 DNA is TGTGCCAGCAGCCGAGGAATCATGAACACTGAAGCTTTCTTT. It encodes CASSRGIMNTEAFF.

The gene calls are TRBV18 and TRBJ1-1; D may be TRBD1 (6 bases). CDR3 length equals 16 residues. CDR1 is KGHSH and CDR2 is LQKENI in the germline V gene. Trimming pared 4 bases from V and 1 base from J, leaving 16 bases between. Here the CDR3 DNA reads TGTGCCAGCTCACGCGCCGAGTGGACAGAGAACACTGAAGCTTTCTTT. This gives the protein CASSRAEWTENTEAFF.

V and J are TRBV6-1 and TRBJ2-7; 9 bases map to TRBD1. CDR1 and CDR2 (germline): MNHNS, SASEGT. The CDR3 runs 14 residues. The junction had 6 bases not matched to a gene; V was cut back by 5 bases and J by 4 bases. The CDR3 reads CASSTGGKAYEQYF. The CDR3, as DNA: TGTGCCAGCAGTACAGGGGGCAAGGCGTACGAGCAGTACTTC.

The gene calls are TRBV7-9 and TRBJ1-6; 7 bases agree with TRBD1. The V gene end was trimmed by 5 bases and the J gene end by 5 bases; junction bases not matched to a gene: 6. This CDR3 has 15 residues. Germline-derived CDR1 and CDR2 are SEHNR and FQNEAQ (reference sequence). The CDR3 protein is CASSAPGTDNSPLHF. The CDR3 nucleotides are TGTGCCAGCAGCGCGCCCGGGACAGATAATTCACCCCTCCACTTT.

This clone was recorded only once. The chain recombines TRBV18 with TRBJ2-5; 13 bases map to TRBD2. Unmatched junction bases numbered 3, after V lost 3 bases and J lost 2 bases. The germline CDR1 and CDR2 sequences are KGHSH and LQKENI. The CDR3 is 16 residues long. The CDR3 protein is CASSPPLAGGQETQYF. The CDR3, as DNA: TGTGCCAGCTCACCCCCACTAGCGGGGGGGCAAGAGACCCAGTACTTC.

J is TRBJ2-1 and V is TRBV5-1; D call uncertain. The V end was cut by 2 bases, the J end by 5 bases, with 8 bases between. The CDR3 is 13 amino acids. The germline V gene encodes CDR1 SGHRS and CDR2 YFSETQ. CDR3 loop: CASSFNEDNEQFF. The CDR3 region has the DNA TGCGCCAGCAGCTTTAACGAGGACAATGAGCAGTTCTTC. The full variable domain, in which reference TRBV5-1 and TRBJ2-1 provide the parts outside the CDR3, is KAGVTQTPRYLIKTRGQQVTLSCSPISGHRSVSWYQQTPGQGLQFLFEYFSETQRNKGNFPGRFSGRQFSNSRSEMNVSTLELGDSALYLCASSFNEDNEQFFGPGTRLTVL.

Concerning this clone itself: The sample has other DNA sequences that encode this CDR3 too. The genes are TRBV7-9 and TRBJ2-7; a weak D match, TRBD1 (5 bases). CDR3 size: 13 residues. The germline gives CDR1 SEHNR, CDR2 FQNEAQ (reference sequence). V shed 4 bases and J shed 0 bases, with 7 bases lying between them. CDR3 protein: CASSSRDSYEQYF. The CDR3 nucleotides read TGTGCCAGCAGCTCCAGGGACTCCTACGAGCAGTACTTC.

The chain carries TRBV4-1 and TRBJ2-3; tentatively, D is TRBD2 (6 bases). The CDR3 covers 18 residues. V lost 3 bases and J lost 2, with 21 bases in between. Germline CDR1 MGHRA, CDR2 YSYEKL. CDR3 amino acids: CASSHTGSLTSTTDTQYF. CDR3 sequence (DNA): TGCGCCAGCAGCCATACCGGCTCATTGACTAGTACCACAGATACGCAGTATTTT.

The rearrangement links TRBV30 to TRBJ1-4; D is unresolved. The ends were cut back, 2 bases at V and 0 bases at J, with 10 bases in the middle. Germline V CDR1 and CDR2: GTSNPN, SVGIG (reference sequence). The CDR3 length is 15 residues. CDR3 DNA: TGTGCCTGGAGTCTCCTCGGGGCAACTAATGAAAAACTGTTTTTT. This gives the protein CAWSLLGATNEKLFF.